One sample yielded the 18 T cell receptor beta chains listed below, sequenced in a study of shared clonotypes between healthy human individuals. The protocol was immunoSEQ multiplex PCR, while the TCRdb copy is restricted to in-frame clones and leaves out a portion. The sample lists roughly 590,000 clones, 95% seen once, with around 0.11% in the top ten. In the naive CD8 group, cells lacked CD45RO and were positively selected for CCR7, so terminally differentiated effector memory CD45RA+ cells were left out. Sequences were obtained from naive CD8+ T cells sorted from blood. These receptors were obtained from a woman aged 25-40 years in good health.

This clone occurred once. V usage is TRBV28 and J usage is TRBJ1-1, with D uncertain. CDR3 length equals 13 residues. Germline CDR1 is MDHEN and CDR2 is SYDVKM. Trimming stripped 3 bases from V and 2 bases from J, with 7 bases between. The CDR3 DNA sequence: TGTGCCAGCAGTTTGGGATATAACACTGAAGCTTTCTTT. Residues: CASSLGYNTEAFF.

J is TRBJ2-7 and V is TRBV15; D unclear. The CDR3 is 12 residues long. The germline V gene encodes CDR1 LNHNV and CDR2 YYDKDF (reference sequence). V lost 5 bases to trimming and J lost 2 bases, with 7 bases between them. The CDR3, as DNA: TGTGCCACCAGCCCGGGCCCCTACGAGCAGTACTTC. It yields the protein CATSPGPYEQYF. Complete variable domain (other parts from reference TRBV15 and TRBJ2-7): DAMVIQNPRYQVTQFGKPVTLSCSQTLNHNVMYWYQQKSSQAPKLLFHYYDKDFNNEADTPDNFQSRRPNTSFCFLDIRSPGLGDTAMYLCATSPGPYEQYFGPGTRLTVT.

About this clone: Additional DNA sequences in this sample encode the identical CDR3. The V gene is TRBV29-1, the J gene TRBJ2-7; D remains ambiguous. The CDR3 loop spans 11 amino acids. V lost 1 base to trimming and J lost 7 bases, with 8 bases between them. CDR1 and CDR2 from the germline V gene are SQVTM and ANQGSEA. DNA of the CDR3: TGCAGCGTTGAAGTGGGGTATGAGCAGTACTTC. This encodes CSVEVGYEQYF.

This chain connects TRBV6-1 to TRBJ1-1; a possible D gene is TRBD1 (5 bases). This CDR3 is 18 amino acids long. CDR1 and CDR2 (germline): MNHNS, SASEGT. Trimming stripped 4 bases from V and 0 bases from J, with 21 bases between. CDR3 loop: CASSVKSRVLGMNTEAFF. DNA for the CDR3: TGTGCCAGCAGTGTAAAAAGCAGGGTTCTCGGGATGAACACTGAAGCTTTCTTT.

The rearrangement uses TRBV13 and TRBJ2-3; 7 bases align to TRBD2. There are 16 residues in the CDR3. CDR1 is PRHDT, CDR2 FYEKMQ, per germline (reference sequence). V shed 4 bases and J 4 bases; nucleotides not matched to a gene: 11. CDR3 sequence reads: CASSSRDYEVADTQYF. The CDR3 nucleotides read TGTGCCAGCAGCTCCCGGGACTACGAAGTGGCAGATACGCAGTATTTT.

The V and J genes are TRBV10-1 and TRBJ2-2; TRBD2 aligns across 10 bases. With V trimmed by 2 bases and J by 7 bases, 4 bases remained unmatched. CDR1 and CDR2 from the germline V gene are WNHNN and SYGVQD (reference sequence). The CDR3 sequence is 15 residues long. The CDR3 bases are TGCGCCAGCAGTGAGAGTCTAGCGGGGGACGGGGAGCTGTTTTTT. Amino acids: CASSESLAGDGELFF.

The chain carries TRBV5-4 and TRBJ2-5, with 7 bases aligning to TRBD2. V lost 3 bases and J lost 2; bases outside the gene matches: 10. CDR3 size: 16 residues. Germline V lookup: CDR1 SGHNT, CDR2 YYREEE (reference sequence). The CDR3 DNA is TGTGCCAGCAGCTCGCTTGGATTGGGACTACAAGAGACCCAGTACTTC. Encoded protein: CASSSLGLGLQETQYF.

This clone appeared a few times. The J gene is TRBJ2-2, the V gene TRBV9; tentative D call: TRBD2 (6 bases). The CDR3 has 13 residues. Looked up from germline, CDR1 is SGDLS and CDR2 is YYNGEE. Trimming stripped 7 bases from V and 3 bases from J, with 10 bases between. The CDR3 DNA sequence: TGTGCCAGCCGGACTACCGACACCGGGGAGCTGTTTTTT. Its translation: CASRTTDTGELFF. Full variable domain (missing parts from reference TRBV9 and TRBJ2-2): DSGVTQTPKHLITATGQRVTLRCSPRSGDLSVYWYQQSLDQGLQFLIQYYNGEERAKGNILERFSAQQFPDLHSELNLSSLELGDSALYFCASRTTDTGELFFGEGSRLTVL.

The V call is TRBV2, the J call TRBJ2-1, with 9 bases lining up with TRBD2. The J segment lost 0 bases and the V segment lost 0 bases, leaving 3 bases of the junction unmatched. The germline CDR1 and CDR2 sequences are SNHLY and FYNNEI. The CDR3 runs 17 residues. DNA of the CDR3: TGTGCCAGCAGTGAAGCCCTAGCGGGGAGCTCCTACAATGAGCAGTTCTTC. It translates to CASSEALAGSSYNEQFF.

This clone was counted once. The rearrangement uses TRBV7-2 and TRBJ2-3; 8 bases agree with TRBD1. V shed 5 bases, J shed 7 bases, and the junction held 11 bases outside the gene matches. CDR1 SGHTA and CDR2 FQGNSA come from the germline V gene. The CDR3 contains 15 residues. The CDR3 nucleotides are TGTGCCAGCAGCCTAGGGGACAGGAGGTCGAATACGCAGTATTTT. Translation gives CASSLGDRRSNTQYF.

The chain carries TRBV10-3 and TRBJ2-7; 9 bases are a match to TRBD2. This CDR3 has 15 amino acids. CDR1 ENHRY and CDR2 SYGVKD come from the germline V gene. Trimming cost V 0 bases and J 4 bases; bases outside gene matches: 4. This chain's CDR3 is CAISESFSGSYEQYF. CDR3 DNA: TGTGCCATCAGTGAGTCGTTTAGCGGGAGTTACGAGCAGTACTTC.

This clone was seen a single time. V usage is TRBV19 and J usage is TRBJ2-7, with 9 bases matching TRBD2. CDR3 length: 14 residues. The junction had 5 bases not matched to a gene; V was cut back by 5 bases and J by 3 bases. The V gene's germline CDR1 is LNHDA and CDR2 SQIVND (reference sequence). The CDR3 region has the DNA TGTGCCAGTAGTTCCACTAGCGGGTACTACGAGCAGTACTTC. This encodes CASSSTSGYYEQYF.

V is TRBV7-8 and J is TRBJ2-7; D remains unclear. From germline, CDR1 is SGHVS and CDR2 FQNEAQ. CDR3 length: 11 residues. Trimming took 6 bases from V and 2 from J, leaving 5 bases between them. The CDR3 nucleotides read TGTGCCAGCAGTGGCCCCTACGAGCAGTACTTC. Its protein product is CASSGPYEQYF.

The chain recombines TRBV14 with TRBJ2-1; TRBD2 matches 8 bases. Germline CDR1 SGHDN, CDR2 FVKESK. CDR3 size: 16 residues. V lost 3 bases, J lost 2 bases, and 6 bases stayed unmatched. The CDR3 protein is CASSQTTSVTYNEQFF. Here the CDR3 DNA reads TGTGCCAGCAGCCAGACGACTAGCGTAACCTACAATGAGCAGTTCTTC.

J is TRBJ1-2 and V is TRBV13; D unresolved. The CDR3 runs to 14 residues. Germline CDR1 PRHDT, CDR2 FYEKMQ (reference sequence). Trimming removed 0 bases at V and 1 base at J, with 6 bases between. CDR3 region: CASSLGGSNYGYTF. In nucleotides, the CDR3 is TGTGCCAGCAGCTTAGGCGGCAGTAACTATGGCTACACCTTC.

The chain joins TRBV9 to TRBJ2-1, with 7 bases fitting TRBD2. Per the germline V gene, CDR1 is SGDLS and CDR2 is YYNGEE. The CDR3 has 13 residues. V shed 6 bases and J 4 bases; nucleotides not matched to a gene: 4. In nucleotides, the CDR3 is TGTGCCAGCACCGGGACTACATACAATGAGCAGTTCTTC. This encodes CASTGTTYNEQFF.

Only one count was recorded for this clone. The chain employs TRBV11-2 and TRBJ2-1; tentative D call: TRBD2 (5 bases). CDR3 length equals 17 residues. V was trimmed by 3 bases and J by 4 bases, leaving 19 bases between them. The germline V gene encodes CDR1 SGHAT and CDR2 FQNNGV. For the CDR3, the DNA is TGTGCCAGCAGCTTTGGTTTGAGAGGGAGAACTTACAATGAGCAGTTCTTC. The encoded protein is CASSFGLRGRTYNEQFF.

The chain carries TRBV2 and TRBJ2-7; D may be TRBD1 or TRBD2 (5 bases each). This CDR3 has 15 residues. The V gene's germline CDR1 is SNHLY and CDR2 FYNNEI. The V gene lost 8 bases and the J gene lost 6 bases, with 23 bases spanning the gap. CDR3 DNA sequence: TGTGCCAGCGTAGATGAGGGGACCAATTGGGGCGAGCAGTACTTC. As protein: CASVDEGTNWGEQYF. The whole variable domain, remainder taken from reference TRBV2 and TRBJ2-7, is EPEVTQTPSHQVTQMGQEVILRCVPISNHLYFYWYRQILGQKVEFLVSFYNNEISEKSEIFDDQFSVERPDGSNFTLKIRSTKLEDSAMYFCASVDEGTNWGEQYFGPGTRLTVT.